The T cell receptor beta chain described here comes from a study of CD8 T cells in Susac syndrome. CD8+ and CD4+ T cells from blood underwent TCR beta sequencing. Recently defined diagnostic criteria classed the Susac syndrome patients as definite or probable. Negative isolation was used for CD8+ and CD4+ T cells, and FACS enrichment was applied to TEMRA cells. RNA was extracted with the RNeasy kit, and a quantity of roughly 0.5 to 1 ug was reverse transcribed using random hexamers. Coverage of TCR beta CDR3 amplification by immunoSEQ multiplex PCR extended to 54 Vbeta and 13 Jbeta. TCRdb re-analysed the immunoSEQ multiplex PCR reads in MiXCR, keeping a single row per CDR3 protein. This sample has roughly 140,000 distinct CDR3 sequences, with approximately 95% found just once. Germline V gene lookup returns CDR1 ENHRY and CDR2 SYGVKD. The CDR3 contains 14 residues. Trimming pared 3 bases from V and 7 bases from J, leaving 12 bases between.

This sequence joins TRBV10-3 and TRBJ1-4, with D possibly matching TRBD1 (5 bases). Sequenced: CD4+ T cells from PBMCs. The sequence derives from a human donor with Susac syndrome. The CDR3, as DNA: TGTGCCATCAGTGAAGGCAGGGTGGGTGAAAAACTGTTTTTT. This codes for CAISEGRVGEKLFF.